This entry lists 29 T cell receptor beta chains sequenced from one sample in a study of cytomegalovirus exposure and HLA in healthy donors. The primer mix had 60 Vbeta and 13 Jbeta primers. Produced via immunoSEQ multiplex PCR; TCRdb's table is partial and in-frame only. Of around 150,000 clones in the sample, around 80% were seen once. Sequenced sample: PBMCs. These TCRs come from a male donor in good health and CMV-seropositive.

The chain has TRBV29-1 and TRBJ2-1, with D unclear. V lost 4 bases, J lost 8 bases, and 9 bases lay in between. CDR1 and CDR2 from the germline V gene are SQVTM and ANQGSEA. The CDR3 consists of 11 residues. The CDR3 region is CSVALADEQFF. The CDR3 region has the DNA TGCAGCGTTGCTTTGGCAGATGAGCAGTTCTTC.

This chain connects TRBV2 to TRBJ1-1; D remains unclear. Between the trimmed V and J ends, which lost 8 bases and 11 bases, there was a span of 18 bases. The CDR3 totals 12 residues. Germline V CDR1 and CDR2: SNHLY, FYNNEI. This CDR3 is CASSRKEGKAFF. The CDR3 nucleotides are TGTGCCAGCTCCCGAAAGGAGGGTAAGGCTTTCTTT.

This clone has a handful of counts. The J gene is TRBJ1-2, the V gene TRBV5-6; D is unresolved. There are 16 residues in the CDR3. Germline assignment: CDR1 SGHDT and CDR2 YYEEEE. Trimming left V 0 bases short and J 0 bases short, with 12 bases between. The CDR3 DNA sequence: TGTGCCAGCAGCTTGGATCCGACAAGAGCTAACTATGGCTACACCTTC. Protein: CASSLDPTRANYGYTF.

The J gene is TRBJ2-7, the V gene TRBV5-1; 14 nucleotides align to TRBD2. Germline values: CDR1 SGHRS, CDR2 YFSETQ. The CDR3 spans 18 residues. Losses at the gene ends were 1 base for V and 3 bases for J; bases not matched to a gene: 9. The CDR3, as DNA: TGCGCCAGCAGCTTGCAGGGGGGACTAGCGGGAGCAGGCTACGAGCAGTACTTC. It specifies CASSLQGGLAGAGYEQYF.

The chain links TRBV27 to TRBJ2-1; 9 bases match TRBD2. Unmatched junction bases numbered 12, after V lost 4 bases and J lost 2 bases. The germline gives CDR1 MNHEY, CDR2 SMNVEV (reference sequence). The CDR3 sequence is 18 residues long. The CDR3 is CASSYSGTREGPYNEQFF. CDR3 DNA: TGTGCCAGCAGTTACAGTGGAACGCGGGAGGGCCCCTACAATGAGCAGTTCTTC.

As DNA, the CDR3 is TGTGCCAGTAGTATGGGGGGCTACGAGCAGTACTTC. It specifies CASSMGGYEQYF. The V call is TRBV19, the J call TRBJ2-7; D possibly corresponds to TRBD2 (6 bases). V lost 3 bases, J lost 3 bases, and 6 bases lay in between. Germline CDR1 LNHDA, CDR2 SQIVND (reference sequence). This CDR3 contains 12 residues.

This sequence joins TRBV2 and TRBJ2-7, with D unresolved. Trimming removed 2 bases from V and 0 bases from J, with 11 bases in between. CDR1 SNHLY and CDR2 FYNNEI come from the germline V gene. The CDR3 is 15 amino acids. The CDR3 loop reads CASSETAGSSYEQYF. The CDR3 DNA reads TGTGCCAGCAGTGAAACGGCAGGTAGCTCCTACGAGCAGTACTTC.

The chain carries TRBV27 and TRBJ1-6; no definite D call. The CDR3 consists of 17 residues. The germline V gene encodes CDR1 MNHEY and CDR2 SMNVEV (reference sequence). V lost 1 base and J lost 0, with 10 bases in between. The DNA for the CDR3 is TGTGCCAGCAGTTTATTAGTATGGAGCTCCTATAATTCACCCCTCCACTTT. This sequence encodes CASSLLVWSSYNSPLHF.

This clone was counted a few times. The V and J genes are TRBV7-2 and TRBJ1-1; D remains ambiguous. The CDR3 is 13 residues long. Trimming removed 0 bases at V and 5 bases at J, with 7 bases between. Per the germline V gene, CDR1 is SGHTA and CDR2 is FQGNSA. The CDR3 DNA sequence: TGTGCCAGCAGCTTAGCCTTTTTGACTGAAGCTTTCTTT. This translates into CASSLAFLTEAFF.

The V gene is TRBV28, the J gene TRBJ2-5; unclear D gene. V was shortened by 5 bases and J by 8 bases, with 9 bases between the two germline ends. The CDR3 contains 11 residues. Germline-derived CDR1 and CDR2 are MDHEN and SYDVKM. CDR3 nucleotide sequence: TGTGCCAGCAGTCTCCGAGTAACCCAGTACTTC. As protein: CASSLRVTQYF.

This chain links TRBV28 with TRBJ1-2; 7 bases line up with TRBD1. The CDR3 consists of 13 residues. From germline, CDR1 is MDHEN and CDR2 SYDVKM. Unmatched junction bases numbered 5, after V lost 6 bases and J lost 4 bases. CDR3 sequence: CASRKTGTYGYTF. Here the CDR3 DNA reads TGTGCCAGCAGAAAGACAGGGACCTATGGCTACACCTTC.

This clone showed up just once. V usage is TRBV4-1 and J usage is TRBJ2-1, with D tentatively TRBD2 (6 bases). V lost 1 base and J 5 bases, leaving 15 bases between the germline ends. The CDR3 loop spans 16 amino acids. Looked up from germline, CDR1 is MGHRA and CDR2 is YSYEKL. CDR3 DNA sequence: TGCGCCAGCAGCCAAGGCCCCCTCGGCGGGGACAATGAGCAGTTCTTC. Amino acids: CASSQGPLGGDNEQFF.

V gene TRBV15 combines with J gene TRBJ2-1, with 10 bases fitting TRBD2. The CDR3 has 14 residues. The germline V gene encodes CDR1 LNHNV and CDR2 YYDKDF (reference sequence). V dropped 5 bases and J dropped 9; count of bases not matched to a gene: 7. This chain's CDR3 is CATSATGLAVEQFF. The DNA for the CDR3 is TGTGCCACCAGCGCAACAGGACTAGCGGTTGAGCAGTTCTTC. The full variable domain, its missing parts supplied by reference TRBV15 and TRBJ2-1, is DAMVIQNPRYQVTQFGKPVTLSCSQTLNHNVMYWYQQKSSQAPKLLFHYYDKDFNNEADTPDNFQSRRPNTSFCFLDIRSPGLGDTAMYLCATSATGLAVEQFFGPGTRLTVL.

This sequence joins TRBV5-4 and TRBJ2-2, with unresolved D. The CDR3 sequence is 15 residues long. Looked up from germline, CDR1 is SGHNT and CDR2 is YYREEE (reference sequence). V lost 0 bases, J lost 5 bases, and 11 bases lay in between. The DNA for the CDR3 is TGTGCCAGCAGCTTGGCGAGAGGATTGACCGGGGAGCTGTTTTTT. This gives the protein CASSLARGLTGELFF.

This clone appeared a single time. The CDR3 nucleotides are TGCGCCAGCAGCTTGGGGACTAGCGGAGCCCAAGAGACCCAGTACTTC. This gives the protein CASSLGTSGAQETQYF. The chain combines TRBV5-1 with TRBJ2-5, with 10 nucleotides matching TRBD2. The CDR3 length is 16 residues. Looked up from germline, CDR1 is SGHRS and CDR2 is YFSETQ. J gave up 1 base and V 0 bases, and 3 bases lay outside the gene matches.

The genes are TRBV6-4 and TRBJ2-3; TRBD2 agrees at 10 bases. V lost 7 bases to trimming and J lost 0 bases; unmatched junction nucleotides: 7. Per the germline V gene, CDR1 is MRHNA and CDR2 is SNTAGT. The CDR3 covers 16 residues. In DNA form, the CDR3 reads TGTGCCAGCAAACGCCTAGCGGGAGCTAGCACAGATACGCAGTATTTT. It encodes CASKRLAGASTDTQYF.

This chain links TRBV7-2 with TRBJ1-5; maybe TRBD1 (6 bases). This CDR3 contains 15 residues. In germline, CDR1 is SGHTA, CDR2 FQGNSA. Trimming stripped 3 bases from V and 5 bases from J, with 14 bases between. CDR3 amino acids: CASSFGGEGYQPQHF. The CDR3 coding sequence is TGTGCCAGCAGCTTTGGGGGCGAGGGGTATCAGCCCCAGCATTTT.

The CDR3, as DNA: TGCGCCAGCAGCCCCGCCCCAGGGTTGAGCACAGATACGCAGTATTTT. It is translated as CASSPAPGLSTDTQYF. J is TRBJ2-3 and V is TRBV4-1; TRBD1 is a possible D gene (5 bases). Germline lookup yields CDR1 MGHRA and CDR2 YSYEKL. The CDR3 extends over 16 amino acids. Trimming stripped 4 bases from V and 0 bases from J, with 14 bases between.

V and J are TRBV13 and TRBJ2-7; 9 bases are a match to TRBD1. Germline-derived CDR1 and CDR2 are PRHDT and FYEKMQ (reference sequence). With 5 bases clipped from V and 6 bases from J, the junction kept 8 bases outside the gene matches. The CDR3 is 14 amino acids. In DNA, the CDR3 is TGTGCCAGCAGCCCGGGACAGGGTCCGGTCGAGCAGTACTTC. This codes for CASSPGQGPVEQYF. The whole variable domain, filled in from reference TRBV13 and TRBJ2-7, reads AAGVIQSPRHLIKEKRETATLKCYPIPRHDTVYWYQQGPGQDPQFLISFYEKMQSDKGSIPDRFSAQQFSDYHSELNMSSLELGDSALYFCASSPGQGPVEQYFGPGTRLTVT.

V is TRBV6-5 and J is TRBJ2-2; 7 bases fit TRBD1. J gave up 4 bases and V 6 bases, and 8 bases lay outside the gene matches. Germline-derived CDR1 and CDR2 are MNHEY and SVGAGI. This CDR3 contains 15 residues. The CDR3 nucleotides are TGTGCCAGCAGGTTCCGGGACAGAGGCACCGGGGAGCTGTTTTTT. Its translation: CASRFRDRGTGELFF.

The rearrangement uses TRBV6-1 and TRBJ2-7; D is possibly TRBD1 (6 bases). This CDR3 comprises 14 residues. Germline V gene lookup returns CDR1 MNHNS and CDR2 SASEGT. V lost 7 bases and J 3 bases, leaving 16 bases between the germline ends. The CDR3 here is CASTPSGTIYEQYF. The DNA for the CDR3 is TGTGCCAGCACCCCTTCCGGGACAATCTACGAGCAGTACTTC.

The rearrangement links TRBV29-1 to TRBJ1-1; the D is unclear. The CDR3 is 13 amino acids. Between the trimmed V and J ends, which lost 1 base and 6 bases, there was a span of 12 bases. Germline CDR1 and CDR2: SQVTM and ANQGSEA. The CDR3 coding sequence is TGCAGCGTTGAAGGGGCTTACCAGGCTGAAGCTTTCTTT. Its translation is CSVEGAYQAEAFF.

In DNA, the CDR3 is TGTGCCAGCTCACCCCGACAGGGGGCGGACAATGAGCAGTTCTTC. It is translated as CASSPRQGADNEQFF. This rearrangement joins TRBV18 to TRBJ2-1, with 10 bases fitting TRBD1. CDR1 and CDR2 (germline): KGHSH, LQKENI. J lost 5 bases, V lost 3 bases, and 4 bases had no gene match. The CDR3 totals 15 residues.

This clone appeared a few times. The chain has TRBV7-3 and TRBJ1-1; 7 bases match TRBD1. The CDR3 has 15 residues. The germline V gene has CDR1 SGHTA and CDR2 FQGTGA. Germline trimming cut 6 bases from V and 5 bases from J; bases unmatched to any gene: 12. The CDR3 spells CASSKGGTAVTEAFF. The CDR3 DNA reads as TGTGCCAGCAGTAAAGGTGGGACAGCGGTAACTGAAGCTTTCTTT.

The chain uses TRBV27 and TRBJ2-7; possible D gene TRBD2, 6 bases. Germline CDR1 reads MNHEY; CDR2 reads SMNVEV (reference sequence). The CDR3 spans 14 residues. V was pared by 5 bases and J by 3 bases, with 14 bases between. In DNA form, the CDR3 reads TGTGCCAGCAGTCTCCGGGACTCCTTCTACGAGCAGTACTTC. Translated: CASSLRDSFYEQYF.

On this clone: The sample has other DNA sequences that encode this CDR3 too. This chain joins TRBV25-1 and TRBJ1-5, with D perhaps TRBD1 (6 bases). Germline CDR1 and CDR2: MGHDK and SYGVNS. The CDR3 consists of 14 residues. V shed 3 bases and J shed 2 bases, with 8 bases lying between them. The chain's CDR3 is CASSEPGGNQPQHF. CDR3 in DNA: TGTGCCAGCAGTGAGCCAGGGGGCAATCAGCCCCAGCATTTT.

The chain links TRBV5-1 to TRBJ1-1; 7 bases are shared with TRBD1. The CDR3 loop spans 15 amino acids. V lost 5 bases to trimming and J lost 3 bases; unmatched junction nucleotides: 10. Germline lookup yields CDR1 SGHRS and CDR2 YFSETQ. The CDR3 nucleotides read TGCGCCAGCAGAACCCAGACAGGGTCTGACACTGAAGCTTTCTTT. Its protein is CASRTQTGSDTEAFF.

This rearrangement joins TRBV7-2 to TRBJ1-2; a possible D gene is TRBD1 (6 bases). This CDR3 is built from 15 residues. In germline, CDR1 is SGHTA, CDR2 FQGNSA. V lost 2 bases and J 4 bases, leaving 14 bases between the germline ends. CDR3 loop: CASSLRRLDSYGYTF. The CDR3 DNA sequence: TGTGCCAGCAGCTTAAGGAGATTGGACAGCTATGGCTACACCTTC.

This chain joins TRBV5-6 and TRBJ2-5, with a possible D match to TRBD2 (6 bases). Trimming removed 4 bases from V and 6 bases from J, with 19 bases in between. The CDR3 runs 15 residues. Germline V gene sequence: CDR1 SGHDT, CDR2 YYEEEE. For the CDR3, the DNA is TGTGCCAGCAGCCTCCCGGGGGTTACCGTGCAGACCCAGTACTTC. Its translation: CASSLPGVTVQTQYF.